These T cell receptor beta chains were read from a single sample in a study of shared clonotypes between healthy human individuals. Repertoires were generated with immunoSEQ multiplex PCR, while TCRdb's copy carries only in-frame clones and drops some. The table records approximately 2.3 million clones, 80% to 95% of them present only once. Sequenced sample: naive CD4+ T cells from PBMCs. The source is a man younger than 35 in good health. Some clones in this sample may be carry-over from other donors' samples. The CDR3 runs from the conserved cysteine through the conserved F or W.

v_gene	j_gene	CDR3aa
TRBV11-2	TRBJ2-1	CASSLVLTHNEQFF
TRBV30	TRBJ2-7	CAWSVPLDMRGGSYEQYF
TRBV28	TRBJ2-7	CASSSLYEQYF
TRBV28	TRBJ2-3	CASSSGVSTDTQYF
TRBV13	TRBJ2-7	CASRRGTSGYEQYF
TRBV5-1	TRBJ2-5	CASSPSGGRETQYF
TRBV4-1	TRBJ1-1	CASSQKIVSSRADTEAFF
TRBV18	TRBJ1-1	CASSQGLDTEAFF
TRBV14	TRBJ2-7	CASSLIPGQGPYEQYF
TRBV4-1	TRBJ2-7	CASSQGLAGTYEQYF
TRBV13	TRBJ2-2	CASSRGGWNTGELFF
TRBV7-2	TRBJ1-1	CASSGRGTEAFF
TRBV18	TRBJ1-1	CASSPRGVWDTEAFF
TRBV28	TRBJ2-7	CASSDSRWGGNSYEQYF
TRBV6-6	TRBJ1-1	CASSSRTGKNTEAFF
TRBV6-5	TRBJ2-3	CASSYSTASSTDTQYF
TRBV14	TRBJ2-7	CASSLGITYEQYF
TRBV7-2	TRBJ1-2	CASTPWAVYGYTF
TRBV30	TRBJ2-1	CAWTDEVHNEQFF
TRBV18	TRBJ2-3	CASSPIRSASTDTQYF
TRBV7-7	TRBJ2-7	CASSLTPAALAHEQYF
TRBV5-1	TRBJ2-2	CASTPTGGRVGELFF
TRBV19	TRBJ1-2	CASSTDRNYGYTF
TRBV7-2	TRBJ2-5	CASSGSGRSETQYF
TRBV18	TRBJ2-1	CASSPGQTYSSYNEQFF
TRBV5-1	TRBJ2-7	CASRQLAGGWGEQYF
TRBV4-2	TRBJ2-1	CASSQPGLGRNEQFF
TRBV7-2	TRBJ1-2	CASSLDGTGGYGYTF
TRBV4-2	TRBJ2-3	CASSQGGGDTQYF
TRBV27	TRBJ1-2	CASSGGNYGYTF
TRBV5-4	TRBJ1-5	CASSLEGGQPQHF
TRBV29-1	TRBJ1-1	CSVGGASNTEAFF
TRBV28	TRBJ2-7	CASRMASYGEQYF
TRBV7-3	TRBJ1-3	CASSSQGGHGNTIYF
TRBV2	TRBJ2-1	CASSEATGGHNEQFF
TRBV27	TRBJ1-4	CASSFTRTGKLFF
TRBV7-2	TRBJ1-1	CASSLGTEAFF
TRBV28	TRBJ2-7	CASSFQGKYEQYF
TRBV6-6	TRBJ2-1	CASSSRTADSYNEQFF
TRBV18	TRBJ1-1	CASSLGGRNTEAFF
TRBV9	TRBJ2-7	CASSASGSNYEQYF
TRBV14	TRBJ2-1	CASSQLGLAYNEQFF
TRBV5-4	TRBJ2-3	CASSLGAPDTQYF
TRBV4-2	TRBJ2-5	CASSQEGVWQETQYF
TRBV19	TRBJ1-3	CASSIPGSVGNTIYF
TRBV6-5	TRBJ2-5	CASSYSGGIETQYF
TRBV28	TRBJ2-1	CASSLWAGSSYNEQFF
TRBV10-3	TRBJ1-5	CATMGGGTVIPETQHF
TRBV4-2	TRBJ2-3	CASSQEGPSASTDTQYF
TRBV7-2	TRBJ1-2	CASSPQGYGYTF
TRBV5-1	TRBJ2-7	CASSPTEARYEQYF
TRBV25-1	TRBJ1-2	CASSSGYGYTF
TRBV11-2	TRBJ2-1	CASSSPDRLGGNEQFF